This passage covers 32 T cell receptor beta chains from one sample sequenced in a study of control samples from healthy donors and cancer patients. Assay: immunoSEQ multiplex PCR; the TCRdb copy retains only in-frame clones and omits some. The sample has 400,000 to 450,000 clones, about nine tenths seen once. The sample was PBMCs. The receptors shown here come from a middle-aged man with head and neck cancer.

In this sample, this clone turned up a few times. The V and J genes are TRBV28 and TRBJ1-5, with unresolved D. Deletions cut 6 bases from V and 0 bases from J, with 15 bases between. The CDR3 is 16 residues long. CDR1 and CDR2 from the germline V gene are MDHEN and SYDVKM. CDR3 nucleotide sequence: TGTGCCAGCAGCCTTAATAATGGGTATAGCAATCAGCCCCAGCATTTT. Protein: CASSLNNGYSNQPQHF.

This clone was detected once. The chain recombines TRBV7-9 with TRBJ2-5; D perhaps matches TRBD2 (7 bases). The V and J ends lost 5 bases and 5 bases respectively, with 18 bases between them. This CDR3 is 15 amino acids long. In germline, CDR1 is SEHNR, CDR2 FQNEAQ (reference sequence). CDR3 residues: CASSDRGGREETQYF. The CDR3 nucleotides are TGTGCCAGCAGCGACCGCGGGGGCCGGGAGGAGACCCAGTACTTC.

This sequence joins TRBV19 and TRBJ1-4, with TRBD1 matching 7 bases. Germline CDR1 LNHDA, CDR2 SQIVND (reference sequence). The CDR3 contains 14 residues. After removal of 0 bases from V and 8 bases from J, the junction contained 3 bases not matched to a gene. The CDR3 DNA reads as TGTGCCAGTAGTATAGATCGGGGACAGGAAAAACTGTTTTTT. Translation gives CASSIDRGQEKLFF.

Worth noting for this clone: Other nucleotide sequences from this sample produce the same CDR3. CDR3 protein: CASSLQGYEQYF. The DNA for the CDR3 is TGTGCCAGCAGCTTACAGGGGTACGAGCAGTACTTC. The V and J genes are TRBV7-6 and TRBJ2-7; TRBD1 might be the D (6 bases). With 2 bases removed from V and 4 bases from J, the gap between germline ends came to 6 bases. The CDR3 is 12 residues long. Germline values: CDR1 SGHVS, CDR2 FNYEAQ.

V and J are TRBV18 and TRBJ1-3, with D possibly TRBD1 on 5 matching bases. CDR3 length: 15 residues. Germline CDR1 KGHSH, CDR2 LQKENI. Trimming removed 3 bases from V and 4 bases from J, with 13 bases in between. CDR3 amino acids: CASSPSRDSGNTIYF. The CDR3 DNA follows: TGTGCCAGCTCACCCTCTAGGGACTCAGGAAACACCATATATTTT.

The chain couples TRBV19 to TRBJ1-2, with D unclear. Trimming left V 3 bases short and J 0 bases short, with 11 bases between. Germline values: CDR1 LNHDA, CDR2 SQIVND (reference sequence). The CDR3 runs to 15 residues. The chain's CDR3 is CASSIPGASNYGYTF. For the CDR3, the DNA is TGTGCCAGTAGTATCCCGGGTGCTTCTAACTATGGCTACACCTTC.

The rearrangement uses TRBV6-5 and TRBJ2-1; weak D call: TRBD2 (6 bases). The CDR3 has 15 amino acids. V was cut by 5 bases and J by 5 bases, with 16 bases left in between. Germline values: CDR1 MNHEY, CDR2 SVGAGI. CDR3 in DNA: TGTGCCAGCAGTCCGGAGGGGAGGCGGAACAATGAGCAGTTCTTC. This gives the protein CASSPEGRRNNEQFF.

This clone was counted a few times. For the CDR3, the DNA is TGCGCCAGCAGATTGGAATTGAACACTGAAGCTTTCTTT. Translation gives CASRLELNTEAFF. This chain joins TRBV10-1 and TRBJ1-1, with no clear D. CDR3 size: 13 residues. Per the germline V gene, CDR1 is WNHNN and CDR2 is SYGVQD (reference sequence). V was shortened by 6 bases and J by 0 bases, with 8 bases between the two germline ends.

This clone occurred a few times. V usage is TRBV7-9 and J usage is TRBJ1-3; tentative D call: TRBD1 (6 bases). This CDR3 comprises 14 residues. The germline V gene encodes CDR1 SEHNR and CDR2 FQNEAQ (reference sequence). V shed 2 bases and J shed 4 bases, with 9 bases lying between them. The CDR3 DNA sequence: TGTGCCAGCAGCTTAACAGGGCGAGGAAACACCATATATTTT. The encoded protein is CASSLTGRGNTIYF.

This clone has just a few counts. The V gene is TRBV19, the J gene TRBJ1-1; 7 bases match TRBD1. The CDR3 loop spans 15 amino acids. Trimming took 6 bases from V and 0 from J; bases not matched to a gene: 7. Germline CDR1 LNHDA, CDR2 SQIVND (reference sequence). CDR3 sequence reads: CASRDRSSMNTEAFF. The CDR3 nucleotides read TGTGCCAGTAGGGACAGGTCTTCCATGAACACTGAAGCTTTCTTT.

The rearrangement uses TRBV9 and TRBJ2-5; D may match TRBD1 or TRBD2 (5 bases each). This CDR3 has 14 residues. V was clipped by 4 bases and J by 5 bases, with 15 bases between them. Germline V lookup: CDR1 SGDLS, CDR2 YYNGEE. CDR3: CASSPSGARETQYF. The DNA of the CDR3 is TGTGCCAGCAGCCCTTCCGGGGCCAGGGAGACCCAGTACTTC.

V is TRBV7-2 and J is TRBJ1-3; D perhaps matches TRBD1 (5 bases). The CDR3 spans 15 residues. CDR1 and CDR2 (germline): SGHTA, FQGNSA. V was pared by 1 base and J by 0 bases, with 7 bases between. CDR3 DNA sequence: TGTGCCAGCAGCTTAGACAGGAGCTCTGGAAACACCATATATTTT. Its translation is CASSLDRSSGNTIYF.

The chain recombines TRBV6-5 with TRBJ2-4; possible D gene TRBD1, 6 bases. The CDR3 consists of 14 residues. Germline V gene lookup returns CDR1 MNHEY and CDR2 SVGAGI. Trimming shortened V by 6 bases and J by 8 bases, and 17 bases separated the two germline ends. The CDR3, as DNA: TGTGCCAGCAGCTTAAAGGACAGTCTTGACATTCAGTACTTC. Protein sequence: CASSLKDSLDIQYF.

The chain recombines TRBV9 with TRBJ1-1; a weak D match, TRBD1 (5 bases). V lost 3 bases and J 0 bases, leaving 9 bases between the germline ends. Per germline, CDR1 SGDLS and CDR2 YYNGEE. The CDR3 totals 14 residues. The CDR3 loop is CASSGGHLNTEAFF. In nucleotides, the CDR3 is TGTGCCAGCAGCGGTGGACACTTGAACACTGAAGCTTTCTTT.

The chain is built from TRBV28 and TRBJ1-4; D may be TRBD1 (6 bases). The CDR3 covers 15 residues. Trimming left V 7 bases short and J 4 bases short, with 16 bases between. CDR1 is MDHEN and CDR2 is SYDVKM in the germline V gene. CDR3 coding DNA: TGTGCCAGCACCCGGGCGGGGGCCGGTAATGAAAAACTGTTTTTT. It is translated as CASTRAGAGNEKLFF.

The chain is built from TRBV2 and TRBJ2-1, with a possible D match to TRBD2 (6 bases). Germline CDR1 is SNHLY and CDR2 is FYNNEI. V lost 9 bases, J lost 4 bases, and 13 bases lay in between. This CDR3 is 13 amino acids long. CDR3 DNA: TGTGCCAGTTCCCGGGACTCTTACAATGAGCAGTTCTTC. Encoded protein: CASSRDSYNEQFF.

This rearrangement joins TRBV14 to TRBJ2-1, with TRBD1 as a possible D gene (6 bases). This CDR3 has 14 amino acids. V shed 5 bases and J shed 8 bases, with 16 bases lying between them. Per germline, CDR1 SGHDN and CDR2 FVKESK. The CDR3 here is CASSAQQGWHEQFF. In DNA form, the CDR3 reads TGTGCCAGCAGCGCACAACAGGGATGGCATGAGCAGTTCTTC.

The chain recombines TRBV29-1 with TRBJ2-7; D may correspond to TRBD1 or TRBD2 (5 bases each). The length of the CDR3 is 13 residues. The V gene's germline CDR1 is SQVTM and CDR2 ANQGSEA. The germline V and J ends were trimmed by 5 bases and 0 bases, with 11 bases remaining between them. The CDR3 region has the DNA TGCAGCGTTTTCGAGGGGACCTCCTACGAGCAGTACTTC. This gives the protein CSVFEGTSYEQYF.

This chain uses TRBV29-1 with TRBJ2-7; D not certain. The CDR3 is 14 amino acids. V lost 3 bases and J lost 2, with 14 bases in between. CDR1 and CDR2 (germline): SQVTM, ANQGSEA. DNA of the CDR3: TGCAGCGTTGAGATACCGGGCCAACCCTACGAGCAGTACTTC. Translation: CSVEIPGQPYEQYF.

With respect to this clone: The sample holds other DNA sequences that translate to the same CDR3. This sequence joins TRBV7-9 and TRBJ1-5; D is unclear. From germline, CDR1 is SEHNR and CDR2 FQNEAQ (reference sequence). There are 13 residues in the CDR3. With 2 bases removed from V and 0 bases from J, the gap between germline ends came to 2 bases. The CDR3 coding sequence is TGTGCCAGCAGCTTAAATAGCAATCAGCCCCAGCATTTT. Translating gives CASSLNSNQPQHF.

V and J are TRBV5-1 and TRBJ1-3; no definite D call. V shed 0 bases and J shed 0 bases, with 10 bases lying between them. The CDR3 contains 16 residues. The V gene's germline CDR1 is SGHRS and CDR2 YFSETQ. The chain's CDR3 is CASSLGSGPSGNTIYF. The CDR3 coding sequence is TGCGCCAGCAGCTTGGGGTCCGGGCCCTCTGGAAACACCATATATTTT.

The chain joins TRBV28 to TRBJ1-1; D remains unclear. Trimming pared 8 bases from V and 5 bases from J, leaving 15 bases between. CDR3 size: 13 residues. Germline CDR1 is MDHEN and CDR2 is SYDVKM. The CDR3 DNA is TGTGCCAGCCTGTCTCCGGAGCCAACTGAAGCTTTCTTT. Its translation is CASLSPEPTEAFF.

This chain joins TRBV18 and TRBJ2-2; D is uncertain. The CDR3 has 15 amino acids. Germline loops: CDR1 KGHSH, CDR2 LQKENI. V was shortened by 3 bases and J by 5 bases, with 13 bases between the two germline ends. Here the CDR3 DNA reads TGTGCCAGCTCACCGAGCAGGTTAATTACCGGGGAGCTGTTTTTT. Translated: CASSPSRLITGELFF.

The chain links TRBV10-1 to TRBJ2-3; D remains ambiguous. This CDR3 spans 11 amino acids. Germline CDR1 WNHNN, CDR2 SYGVQD (reference sequence). Trimming cost V 8 bases and J 8 bases, with 11 bases left between them. The CDR3 protein is CASPCLGTQYF. The CDR3 DNA sequence: TGCGCCAGCCCATGTCTAGGTACGCAGTATTTT.

The CDR3 DNA follows: TGTGCCAGCAGCCCCAGGGGGGGCACTGAAGCTTTCTTT. This encodes CASSPRGGTEAFF. The chain combines TRBV7-8 with TRBJ1-1; TRBD1 matches 7 bases. V lost 5 bases and J lost 4; bases outside the gene matches: 4. The CDR3 length is 13 residues. Per the germline V gene, CDR1 is SGHVS and CDR2 is FQNEAQ.

This clone appeared a single time. The V call is TRBV19, the J call TRBJ2-7; no reliable D call. There are 14 residues in the CDR3. Deletions cut 7 bases from V and 6 bases from J, with 19 bases between. Germline CDR1 and CDR2: LNHDA and SQIVND (reference sequence). The CDR3 DNA is TGTGCCAGTACTCCATCCATTTTTTGGCCCGAGCAGTACTTC. Its protein is CASTPSIFWPEQYF.

This clone was detected once. The J gene is TRBJ1-6, the V gene TRBV15; weak D call: TRBD1 (5 bases). CDR3 length: 14 residues. The germline V and J ends were trimmed by 6 bases and 7 bases, with 13 bases remaining between them. CDR1 is LNHNV and CDR2 is YYDKDF in the germline V gene (reference sequence). Written as DNA, the CDR3 is TGTGCCACCAGTTTAGACAGTTTCAATTCACCCCTCCACTTT. It yields the protein CATSLDSFNSPLHF.

The chain joins TRBV6-1 to TRBJ1-5; 7 bases are shared with TRBD1. CDR1 is MNHNS, CDR2 SASEGT, per germline. The CDR3 length is 16 residues. V lost 2 bases and J lost 1; bases outside the gene matches: 5. The CDR3 DNA reads as TGTGCCAGCAGTGAACGCGCAGGGGGGAGCAATCAGCCCCAGCATTTT. Translated: CASSERAGGSNQPQHF.

This chain uses TRBV7-2 with TRBJ2-7; maybe TRBD1 (6 bases). The CDR3 has 15 residues. V lost 1 base, J lost 1 base, and 11 bases lay in between. Germline values: CDR1 SGHTA, CDR2 FQGNSA. Written as DNA, the CDR3 is TGTGCCAGCAGCTTAGGATGGGGGCAATCCTACGAGCAGTACTTC. Translated, it gives CASSLGWGQSYEQYF.

The chain is built from TRBV19 and TRBJ2-3, with D possibly being TRBD2 (5 bases). There are 15 residues in the CDR3. V was pared by 0 bases and J by 4 bases, with 11 bases between. Germline assignment: CDR1 LNHDA and CDR2 SQIVND (reference sequence). This chain's CDR3 is CASSIEEASADTQYF. DNA for the CDR3: TGTGCCAGTAGTATAGAGGAGGCTAGTGCAGATACGCAGTATTTT.

The chain combines TRBV10-1 with TRBJ2-1; 9 bases map to TRBD1. The CDR3 is made up of 15 amino acids. The V segment lost 5 bases and the J segment 7 bases; nucleotides outside the gene matches: 9. Germline CDR1 WNHNN, CDR2 SYGVQD (reference sequence). This CDR3 is CASSKGQGNRNEQFF. In DNA form, the CDR3 reads TGCGCCAGCAGTAAGGGACAGGGTAACAGGAATGAGCAGTTCTTC.

The genes are TRBV6-5 and TRBJ2-7; 7 bases match TRBD1. The CDR3 covers 13 residues. Germline V gene data show CDR1 as MNHEY and CDR2 as SVGAGI. V lost 10 bases to trimming and J lost 2 bases; unmatched junction nucleotides: 8. The CDR3 nucleotides are TGTGCCATTTCTGCTGGACAGGCCTACGAGCAGTACTTC. It yields the protein CAISAGQAYEQYF.